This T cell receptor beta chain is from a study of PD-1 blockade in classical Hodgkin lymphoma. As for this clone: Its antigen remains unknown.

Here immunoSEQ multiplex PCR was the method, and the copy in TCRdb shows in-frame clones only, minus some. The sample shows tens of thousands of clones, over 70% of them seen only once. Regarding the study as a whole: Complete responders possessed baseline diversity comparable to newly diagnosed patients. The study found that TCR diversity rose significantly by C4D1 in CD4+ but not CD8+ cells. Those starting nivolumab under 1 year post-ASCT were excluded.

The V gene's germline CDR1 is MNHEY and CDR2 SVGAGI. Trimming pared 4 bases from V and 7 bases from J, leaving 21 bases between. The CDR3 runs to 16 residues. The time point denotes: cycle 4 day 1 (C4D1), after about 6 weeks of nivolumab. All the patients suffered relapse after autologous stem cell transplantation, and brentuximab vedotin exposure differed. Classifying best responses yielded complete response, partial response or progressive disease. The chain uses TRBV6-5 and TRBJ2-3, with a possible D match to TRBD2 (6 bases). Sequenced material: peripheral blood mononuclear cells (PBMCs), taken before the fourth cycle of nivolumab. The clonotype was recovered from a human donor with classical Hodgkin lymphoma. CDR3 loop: CASSFRWGGPPHTQYF. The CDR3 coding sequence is TGTGCCAGCAGTTTTCGGTGGGGAGGCCCCCCTCATACGCAGTATTTT.